The sequence of this T cell receptor beta chain was determined in a study of T cells in Graves' hyperthyroidism and ophthalmopathy. Study-wide findings and caveats: Most thyroid clonotypes expanded above 0.001 were also detected in blood.

This clonotype was recorded many times. Its specificity is unknown. Trimming removed 1 base from V and 7 bases from J; junction bases left unmatched: 4. Germline CDR1 reads SGHDT; CDR2 reads YYEEEE. The CDR3 loop spans 15 amino acids. RNA transcripts were the template for amplifying TCR beta CDR3 regions. The HTBI primer set drove a first-round RT-PCR of the TCR CDR3. From the multiplex PCR reads, TCRdb called clonotypes with MiXCR, one entry per CDR3 protein. The table has some 360,000 distinct CDR3 sequences, approximately 15% seen once. This TCR came from a woman aged 55-69 years with Graves' hyperthyroidism. The chain recombines TRBV5-6 with TRBJ2-3; 12 bases are a match to TRBD2. Sequencing was done on a sample of blood. In DNA, the CDR3 is TGTGCCAGCAGCTTGCTAGCGGGAGGGATATATACGCAGTATTTT. It translates to CASSLLAGGIYTQYF.